This T cell receptor beta chain is drawn from a study of PD-1 blockade in classical Hodgkin lymphoma (dated by TCRdb to 2018 to 2020). In the study overall: Nivolumab dosing was 3 mg/kg intravenously every 2 weeks, continuing until either disease progression or unacceptable toxicity. To define a peripheral blood immune signature of response to PD-1 blockade in classical Hodgkin lymphoma, the study combined TCR beta sequencing with CyTOF.

This clone was observed once. Its antigen has not been determined. No base quality values were provided; no much bigger clone lies one nucleotide off. Points the paper makes about the study in general: Baseline TCR diversity was reported to be lower in newly diagnosed patients than in healthy donors, and even lower in relapsed/refractory patients. CD4+ but not CD8+ TCR diversity rose significantly by C4D1 (p=0.0027 vs p=0.16), most apparent in complete responders (p=0.02). Diversity was lower in patients who began nivolumab less than 1 year after ASCT, so these patients were left out of later analyses to avoid confounding by immune reconstitution. Trial patients with a complete response had baseline diversity similar to that of newly diagnosed patients, while partial responders and progressors had significantly lower diversity. Only a single clinical trial cohort was studied, and what caused the repertoire differences, possibly disease activity or prior therapy, remained undefined.

The time point label of this sample denotes: cycle 4 day 1 (C4D1), after five to seven weeks of nivolumab. Relapse after autologous stem cell transplantation had occurred in all trial patients, and cohorts A, B and C were distinguished by prior brentuximab vedotin exposure. A total of roughly 57 patients with relapsed/refractory classical Hodgkin lymphoma made up the trial cohort, and each patient's best overall response was complete response, partial response or progressive disease. In the multi-cohort phase II CheckMate 205 trial, trial patients received single-agent nivolumab. An independent review committee assessed best overall response by applying the 2007 International Working Group response criteria. Trial PBMCs were obtained immediately prior to nivolumab initiation (C1D1) and on therapy at cycle 2 day 1 and cycle 4 day 1. After peripheral blood was drawn into 8 mL Vacutainer Cell Preparation Tubes, PBMCs were isolated by centrifugation and then cryopreserved.

The Qiagen DNeasy kit was used to extract genomic DNA from unsorted PBMCs and from the negatively selected CD4+ and CD8+ fractions. TCR beta CDR3 regions were subjected to amplification by immunoSEQ multiplex PCR with primers that anneal to V and J segments. A synthetic immune receptor repertoire was used to minimize amplification bias, and any residual bias was removed computationally once sequencing was done. Per the authors' processing: Custom Python scripts were used to quantify repertoire diversity as the Shannon entropy index. The unsorted, CD4+ and CD8+ repertoires were each analyzed separately, with the exception of combined analyses, where CD4+ and CD8+ sequences were merged in silico. Clonal expansion was defined as a frequency increase of at least 2-fold after treatment compared with C1D1, and clones undetected at baseline were assigned a pseudocount of 0.5. Clones with 0 or 1 copy at C1D1 were classified as singleton clones, and clones with 2 or more copies were classified as non-singleton clones. Clones expanded in unsorted samples were annotated as CD4+, CD8+ or unknown by matching protein sequences in sorted samples from the same patient. Wilcoxon tests were applied to paired samples to test diversity changes from C1D1 to C4D1. TCRdb re-hosts the immuneACCESS table, in-frame sequences only. Its copies lack some clones; in the studies checked, an unresolved V gene accounts for under half of them, and the cause for the rest is not known. V, J and clone size were drawn from that table, and D and trimming were deduced from the DNA. The sample records approximately 84,000 clones, 83% of which are singletons. Clones ranked in the top ten supply approximately 15% of the sample.

The junction shows trimming of 6 bases on V and 4 bases on J, plus 15 bases between the germline ends. Including cysteine and phenylalanine, the CDR3 has 15 amino acids. Just CDR3 DNA is preserved here, 45 bases in frame from base 1. According to the germline V gene, CDR1 reads ENHRY and CDR2 reads SYGVKD. The sequence was collected from a human donor with classical Hodgkin lymphoma. The sample consisted of peripheral blood mononuclear cells (PBMCs), taken before the fourth cycle of nivolumab. The chain joins TRBV10-3 to TRBJ2-2; no D gene is confidently identified. Read as DNA, the sequence is TGTGCCATCAGCCCTCGAGCAGGCGGCACCGGGGAGCTGTTTTTT. Translation gives CAISPRAGGTGELFF.